The rows below give T cell receptor beta chains drawn from one sample of a study of post-analysis software for immune sequencing data. TCRdb ran MiXCR on the PCR reads and lists one entry per CDR3 protein. The table has hundreds of thousands of distinct CDR3 sequences, about 60% seen once. The sequencing sample was made of blood. These receptors were taken from a girl aged 2-10 years with multiple sclerosis. Each CDR3 is given without its conserved first and last residue.

V	J	CDR3
TRBV20-1	TRBJ2-4	SARLGNIQY
TRBV7-2	TRBJ2-3	ASSPGPSQTDTQY
TRBV20-1	TRBJ1-2	SASDRVYYGYT
TRBV11-2	TRBJ1-5	ASRGMANQPQH
TRBV7-9	TRBJ2-1	ASSQPEGGMGYNEQF
TRBV5-1	TRBJ2-7	ASSFFGGEDEQY
TRBV20-1	TRBJ2-3	SAGLTSTDTQY
TRBV20-1	TRBJ2-1	SARPSDYPNEQF
TRBV29-1	TRBJ2-3	SVDRPGFADTQY
TRBV5-1	TRBJ2-5	ASSLIQGESGETQY
TRBV12-5	TRBJ2-4	ASGWTGEGDIQY
TRBV12-3/TRBV12-4	TRBJ1-2	ASSPPGSGEGYT
TRBV4-1	TRBJ2-7	ASSQDLGRGFYEQY
TRBV5-1	TRBJ2-5	ASSSTQETQY
TRBV12-3/TRBV12-4	TRBJ2-5	VSSSSSGAETQY
TRBV20-1	TRBJ2-7	SARLSLGSGHGSEQY
TRBV5-6	TRBJ2-1	ASSLDRRDEQF
TRBV2	TRBJ2-5	ASSENAGTGETQY
TRBV15	TRBJ1-3	ATSLPGRNSGNTIY
TRBV6-1	TRBJ2-7	ASSEERVNPREQY
TRBV7-9	TRBJ2-1	ASSPRTSGGAYNEQF
TRBV12-3/TRBV12-4	TRBJ1-2	ASWGGRYGYT
TRBV21-1	TRBJ1-2	ASSKGGQGGYT
TRBV7-9	TRBJ1-2	ASSSQRGQLLYGYT
TRBV2	TRBJ2-4	ATIRGANAKNIQY
TRBV9	TRBJ2-7	ASSVGVGGSYEQY
TRBV20-1	TRBJ1-2	SADGQLEYGYT
TRBV6-2/TRBV6-3	TRBJ2-5	ASQQGRVEAQY
TRBV7-2	TRBJ2-3	ASSFSDSTDTQY
TRBV5-1	TRBJ2-3	ASSSGRTSGNTDTQY
TRBV5-1	TRBJ2-1	ASSLAFATSEYNEQF
TRBV4-1	TRBJ2-3	ASSQGGGQGMY
TRBV14	TRBJ2-5	ASSPGPGQIVETQY
TRBV9	TRBJ2-3	ASSVDASGRLLDTQY
TRBV7-2	TRBJ2-3	ASSLGGTVTDTQY
TRBV20-1	TRBJ2-5	SAGRASGRVEETQY
TRBV7-8	TRBJ1-1	ASSLRRSGGGAEAF
TRBV12-3/TRBV12-4	TRBJ2-5	ASSIQETQY
TRBV5-5	TRBJ2-1	ASSPGGYEQF
TRBV4-2	TRBJ2-5	ASSQVGLAGVQETQY
TRBV29-1	TRBJ2-1	SVEGTDRSYNEQF
TRBV5-1	TRBJ1-2	ASSLISESIYGYT
TRBV25-1	TRBJ2-5	ASGAVGETQY